This T cell receptor beta chain was observed in a study of cytomegalovirus exposure and HLA in healthy donors. This clone appeared once. This CDR3 is 16 amino acids long. Looked up from germline, CDR1 is SGHRS and CDR2 is YFSETQ. As for the donors, each was a healthy bone marrow donor. Primers included in the PCR were 60 Vbeta and 13 Jbeta primers. Profiling relied on immunoSEQ multiplex PCR, and the TCRdb table lists in-frame clones only, not all of them. Of approximately 210,000 clones in the sample, around 81% were seen once. This receptor was taken from a man younger than 35 in good health and CMV-seronegative. Sequenced sample: PBMCs. This chain connects TRBV5-1 to TRBJ2-5; maybe TRBD2 (5 bases). The end of the DNA fits TRBJ2-7 better, so the J call may be wrong. CDR3 in amino acids: CASSLLRAGPPYEQYF. CDR3 sequence (DNA): TGCGCCAGCAGCCTCCTTAGGGCGGGCCCCCCCTACGAGCAGTACTTC.